These T cell receptor beta chains were read from a single sample in a study of blood T cell repertoires in COVID-19. Here immunoSEQ multiplex PCR was the method, and the copy in TCRdb shows in-frame clones only, minus some. This sample has about 400,000 clones, with nearly 90% found just once. Sequences were obtained from PBMCs or T cells enriched from blood (not recorded which). The receptors come from a woman aged 40 to 50 with acute COVID-19. Each CDR3 is given without its conserved first and last residue. Each record gives: V gene, CDR3 length, D gene, CDR3 protein. The D gene is left open where the match is weak.

v_gene: TRBV12-3/TRBV12-4
len: 10
d_gene: NA
CDR3aa: ASSFRVDGYT

v_gene: TRBV19
len: 12
d_gene: NA
CDR3aa: ASSTSRDTQPQH

v_gene: TRBV6-1
len: 18
d_gene: NA
CDR3aa: ASSEFSAVRRPEMNTEAF

v_gene: TRBV3-1/TRBV3-2
len: 10
d_gene: NA
CDR3aa: ASSQEREKLF

v_gene: TRBV11-2
len: 13
d_gene: TRBD2
CDR3aa: ASSLGLAGYNEQF

v_gene: TRBV13
len: 12
d_gene: NA
CDR3aa: ASRFQGRNYGYT

v_gene: TRBV14
len: 13
d_gene: NA
CDR3aa: ASSQVRRGEDTQY

v_gene: TRBV7-9
len: 13
d_gene: TRBD1
CDR3aa: ASSYGTGLNQPQH

v_gene: TRBV25-1
len: 11
d_gene: NA
CDR3aa: ASQDYYTGELF

v_gene: TRBV6-5
len: 11
d_gene: NA
CDR3aa: ASRNPGKDTQY